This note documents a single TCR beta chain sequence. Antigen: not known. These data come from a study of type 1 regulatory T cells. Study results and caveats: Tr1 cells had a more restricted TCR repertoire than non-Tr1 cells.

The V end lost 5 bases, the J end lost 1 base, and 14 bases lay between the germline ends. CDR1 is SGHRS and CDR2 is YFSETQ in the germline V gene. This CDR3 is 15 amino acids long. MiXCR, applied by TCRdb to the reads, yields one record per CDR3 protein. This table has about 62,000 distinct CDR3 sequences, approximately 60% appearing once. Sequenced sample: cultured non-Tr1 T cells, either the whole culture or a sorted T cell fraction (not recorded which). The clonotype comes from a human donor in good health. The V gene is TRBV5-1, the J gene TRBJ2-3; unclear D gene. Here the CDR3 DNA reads TGCGCCAGCAGTACGACTCGATTTCGCACAGATACGCAGTATTTT. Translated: CASSTTRFRTDTQYF.